The entry below describes one TCR beta chain. Antigen specificity is unknown. The data were produced by immunoSEQ multiplex PCR, yet TCRdb's version contains in-frame clones alone and is incomplete. The repertoire holds tens of thousands of clones, with over 75% as singletons. These data are taken from a study of lymphopenia after photon versus proton radiotherapy. The germline V and J ends were trimmed by 3 bases and 2 bases, with 11 bases remaining between them. The germline CDR1 and CDR2 sequences are LNHDA and SQIVND (reference sequence). The CDR3 loop spans 14 amino acids. Study-level findings and limits: Authors raise, but do not show, better survival with proton therapy.

Sample: peripheral blood, taken from a patient treated with proton-based radiotherapy. This clonotype originated in a woman between 65 and 79 years old with pancreatic cancer. The chain combines TRBV19 with TRBJ2-7; weak D call: TRBD2 (5 bases). The CDR3 loop is CASSIGLGAYEQYF. The DNA of the CDR3 is TGTGCCAGTAGTATTGGACTGGGAGCCTACGAGCAGTACTTC.